The 30 T cell receptor beta chains in this list originate from one sample, sequenced in a study of T cells in Graves' hyperthyroidism and ophthalmopathy. RNA transcripts gave rise to amplified TCR beta CDR3 regions. Initially, a first-round RT-PCR of the TCR CDR3 employed the HTBI primer set. TCRdb passed the multiplex PCR reads through MiXCR, listing each CDR3 protein once. The sample includes 300,000 to 400,000 distinct CDR3 sequences, around 13% seen only once; the top ten take approximately 25%. Sequencing used blood. These receptors all stem from a woman in her twenties or thirties with Graves' hyperthyroidism.

This chain uses TRBV3-1 with TRBJ1-6; D is unresolved. Trimming removed 6 bases at V and 7 bases at J, with 10 bases between. Germline V gives CDR1 LGHDT, CDR2 YNNKEL (reference sequence). This CDR3 region has 13 residues. CDR3 in amino acids: CASRPTENSPLHF. CDR3 nucleotide sequence: TGTGCCAGCAGGCCGACGGAAAATTCACCCCTCCACTTT. Drawing the rest from reference TRBV3-1 and TRBJ1-6, the complete variable domain is DTAVSQTPKYLVTQMGNDKSIKCEQNLGHDTMYWYKQDSKKFLKIMFSYNNKELIINETVPNRFSPKSPDKAHLNLHINSLELGDSAVYFCASRPTENSPLHFGNGTRLTVT.

This chain uses TRBV7-2 with TRBJ2-1, with a possible D match to TRBD2 (6 bases). Trimming cost V 4 bases and J 8 bases, with 21 bases left between them. The CDR3 covers 16 residues. CDR1 and CDR2 (germline): SGHTA, FQGNSA. CDR3 residues: CASSSPRLGRGDEQFF. The CDR3 region has the DNA TGTGCCAGCAGCTCCCCCCGGCTAGGGCGCGGGGATGAGCAGTTCTTC.

This sequence joins TRBV14 and TRBJ2-1; unclear D gene. This CDR3 spans 13 amino acids. Germline V gives CDR1 SGHDN, CDR2 FVKESK. V was cut by 0 bases and J by 12 bases, with 12 bases left in between. This CDR3 reads CASSQEGPVGQFF. The CDR3 DNA is TGTGCCAGCAGCCAAGAAGGACCGGTGGGGCAGTTCTTC.

In this sample, this clonotype turned up a few times. The V gene is TRBV12-3 or TRBV12-4, the J gene TRBJ1-2; 7 positions agree with TRBD1. The CDR3 loop spans 14 amino acids. Trimming took 7 bases from V and 7 from J; bases not matched to a gene: 12. The CDR3 DNA sequence: TGTGCCAGCACCGACTTGGGCAGGGGGGGTGGCTACACCTTC. Its protein product is CASTDLGRGGGYTF.

This clonotype was counted many times. The V call is TRBV6-1, the J call TRBJ1-4; tentative D call: TRBD1 (5 bases). Germline values: CDR1 MNHNS, CDR2 SASEGT. Trimming removed 5 bases from V and 0 bases from J, with 13 bases in between. The CDR3 spans 16 residues. For the CDR3, the DNA is TGTGCCAGCAGTTCCGGGACTACAGCAACTAATGAAAAACTGTTTTTT. Its translation: CASSSGTTATNEKLFF.

This clonotype has a count of ten or more. J is TRBJ2-7 and V is TRBV12-3 or TRBV12-4; D remains ambiguous. V lost 3 bases to trimming and J lost 2 bases, with 11 bases between them. The CDR3 runs 14 residues. The CDR3 bases are TGTGCCAGCAGTTTTCGTAGTGAGGCCTACGAGCAGTACTTC. This codes for CASSFRSEAYEQYF.

The J gene is TRBJ2-5, the V gene TRBV10-3; 8 bases fit TRBD1. CDR1 ENHRY and CDR2 SYGVKD come from the germline V gene. The CDR3 runs to 13 residues. V lost 6 bases and J lost 3; bases outside the gene matches: 3. This CDR3 reads CAISQGQEETQYF. In nucleotides, the CDR3 is TGTGCCATCAGCCAGGGACAGGAAGAGACCCAGTACTTC.

The sample holds many counts of this clonotype. The CDR3 sequence is CASRTSGRSVETQYF. The DNA for the CDR3 is TGTGCCAGCAGAACTAGCGGGAGGTCCGTAGAGACCCAGTACTTC. The rearrangement links TRBV6-1 to TRBJ2-5, with 12 bases aligning to TRBD2. V lost 6 bases, J lost 4 bases, and 6 bases stayed unmatched. CDR3 size: 15 residues. Germline CDR1 reads MNHNS; CDR2 reads SASEGT.

This clonotype was counted at least ten times. The chain has TRBV28 and TRBJ1-2; the D gene is possibly TRBD1 (6 bases). V was shortened by 6 bases and J by 6 bases, with 14 bases between the two germline ends. Germline lookup yields CDR1 MDHEN and CDR2 SYDVKM. The CDR3 spans 13 residues. As DNA, the CDR3 is TGTGCCAGCAGACCGATAACAGGGAATGGCTACACCTTC. Protein product: CASRPITGNGYTF.

The V call is TRBV20-1, the J call TRBJ1-5; 7 bases agree with TRBD1. Germline V gene data show CDR1 as DFQATT and CDR2 as SNEGSKA (reference sequence). V gave up 6 bases and J gave up 11 bases; unmatched junction bases: 7. The CDR3 consists of 11 residues. The DNA for the CDR3 is TGCAGTGCGGAAGACAGGGTCACCCAGCATTTT. Translated, it gives CSAEDRVTQHF.

Many counts were recorded for this clonotype. J is TRBJ2-7 and V is TRBV28; the D is unclear. The length of the CDR3 is 14 residues. From germline, CDR1 is MDHEN and CDR2 SYDVKM. V was cut by 4 bases and J by 0 bases, with 10 bases left in between. This CDR3 is CASSSGYLSYEQYF. The CDR3 DNA is TGTGCCAGCAGTTCCGGATACCTCTCCTACGAGCAGTACTTC.

This clonotype was picked up many times. An end of the junction does not agree with germline; a read error may underlie this. The rearrangement uses TRBV29-1 and TRBJ1-4; the D is unclear. This CDR3 is 13 amino acids long. The germline CDR1 and CDR2 sequences are SQVTM and ANQGSEA. CDR3 nucleotides: TGCAGCGTCGAAGGCGGGTTAAATGAAAAACTGTTTTTT. This sequence encodes CSVEGGLNEKLFF.

In regard to this clonotype: A much larger clone lies one base from this, so it may be a read error. This chain joins TRBV30 and TRBJ1-5, with D perhaps matching TRBD1 (5 bases). This CDR3 has 15 residues. The V gene's germline CDR1 is GTSNPN and CDR2 SVGIG (reference sequence). The CDR3 loop is CASSSGTVGNQPQHF. The DNA of the CDR3 is TGTGCCTCGAGTTCCGGGACGGTCGGCAATCAGCCCCAGCATTTT.

The table lists this clonotype with many counts. V is TRBV9 and J is TRBJ2-7, with D perhaps given as TRBD1 or TRBD2 (6 bases each). The CDR3 extends over 14 amino acids. Deletions cut 0 bases from V and 3 bases from J, with 10 bases between. Germline CDR1 reads SGDLS; CDR2 reads YYNGEE. CDR3 in amino acids: CASSVEQGGYEQYF. CDR3 DNA sequence: TGTGCCAGCAGCGTAGAACAGGGAGGCTACGAGCAGTACTTC.

This clonotype was counted a few times. The chain combines TRBV4-1 with TRBJ2-5; TRBD1 matches at 9 bases. V was clipped by 1 base and J by 5 bases; unmatched bases: 5. CDR1 and CDR2 from the germline V gene are MGHRA and YSYEKL. The CDR3 runs 15 residues. This CDR3 is CASSQGDRDEETQYF. CDR3 nucleotides: TGCGCCAGCAGCCAAGGGGACAGGGATGAGGAGACCCAGTACTTC.

In its sample, this clonotype was seen a few times. The chain recombines TRBV5-1 with TRBJ2-2, with a weak D call TRBD2 (6 bases). There are 15 residues in the CDR3. Per the germline V gene, CDR1 is SGHRS and CDR2 is YFSETQ. Deletions cut 5 bases from V and 5 bases from J, with 16 bases between. The CDR3: CASSRSGVGTGELFF. In DNA, the CDR3 is TGCGCCAGCAGTCGATCGGGAGTAGGGACCGGGGAGCTGTTTTTT.

V and J are TRBV12-3 or TRBV12-4 and TRBJ2-7, with unresolved D. CDR3 length equals 14 residues. V gave up 9 bases and J gave up 2 bases, with 17 bases separating them. Here the CDR3 reads CASKVESGAYEQYF. CDR3 bases: TGTGCCAGTAAGGTGGAGAGTGGGGCCTACGAGCAGTACTTC.

The sample holds many counts of this clonotype. The V gene is TRBV10-3, the J gene TRBJ2-5, with 8 bases identical to TRBD2. The ends lost 0 bases at V and 4 bases at J; junction bases unmatched: 1. Germline values: CDR1 ENHRY, CDR2 SYGVKD. The CDR3 loop spans 14 amino acids. The CDR3 DNA follows: TGTGCCATCAGTGAGTCCGGGACTAGAGAGACCCAGTACTTC. As protein: CAISESGTRETQYF.

The CDR3 coding sequence is TGTGCCACCAGCAAGGCCGGGGGCAACAACACCGGGGAGCTGTTTTTT. Its translation: CATSKAGGNNTGELFF. This chain joins TRBV15 and TRBJ2-2; D is perhaps TRBD1 or TRBD2 (6 bases each). This CDR3 has 16 amino acids. CDR1 and CDR2 from the germline V gene are LNHNV and YYDKDF (reference sequence). The V gene lost 4 bases and the J gene lost 2 bases, with 14 bases spanning the gap.

Comment on this clonotype: A much more abundant neighbour one base away suggests this may be a read error. V usage is TRBV7-8 and J usage is TRBJ2-1, with TRBD2 identical over 8 bases. The CDR3 sequence is 15 residues long. Germline V lookup: CDR1 SGHVS, CDR2 FQNEAQ. Here the CDR3 reads CASSLGTSPYNEQSF. The CDR3 coding sequence is TGTGCCAGCAGCTTAGGGACTAGCCCCTACAATGAGCAGTCCTTC.

The chain carries TRBV7-8 and TRBJ2-1; D unresolved. Trimming removed 1 base at V and 6 bases at J, with 7 bases between. The CDR3 loop spans 13 amino acids. CDR1 and CDR2 from the germline V gene are SGHVS and FQNEAQ. This chain's CDR3 is CASSLGTANEQFF. CDR3 bases: TGTGCCAGCAGCTTAGGAACGGCCAATGAGCAGTTCTTC. The full variable domain, with the rest looked up from reference TRBV7-8 and TRBJ2-1, is GAGVSQSPRYKVAKRGQDVALRCDPISGHVSLFWYQQALGQGPEFLTYFQNEAQLDKSGLPSDRFFAERPEGSVSTLKIQRTQQEDSAVYLCASSLGTANEQFFGPGTRLTVL.

The DNA of the CDR3 is TGCAGTGCTACGGATAGACCGCCGCCCCAGTACTTC. Its translation: CSATDRPPPQYF. The genes are TRBV20-1 and TRBJ2-5; D remains ambiguous. The CDR3 totals 12 residues. Germline CDR1 and CDR2: DFQATT and SNEGSKA (reference sequence). Trimming took 4 bases from V and 9 from J, leaving 15 bases between them.

This clonotype appeared a few times. The rearrangement joins TRBV3-1 to TRBJ2-1; D is unclear. CDR3 size: 11 residues. The germline V and J ends were trimmed by 5 bases and 9 bases, with 8 bases remaining between them. In germline, CDR1 is LGHDT, CDR2 YNNKEL (reference sequence). The CDR3 bases are TGTGCCAGCAGCACTCCCCGTGAGCAGTTCTTC. As protein: CASSTPREQFF.

This clonotype was seen a handful of times. The CDR3 nucleotides are TGTGCCACCAGGGTTGGGCCCGAAGGGGAAAAACTGTTTTTT. Its translation: CATRVGPEGEKLFF. V and J are TRBV12-3 or TRBV12-4 and TRBJ1-4; D might be TRBD1 (5 bases). V was clipped by 10 bases and J by 8 bases, with 20 bases between them. CDR3 length: 14 residues.

The chain is built from TRBV11-1 and TRBJ2-1; D is uncertain. There are 14 residues in the CDR3. Trimming took off 0 bases at V and 10 bases at J, with 13 bases between the two ends. From germline, CDR1 is SGHAT and CDR2 FQDESV (reference sequence). CDR3 sequence: CASSLAVGFGEQFF. CDR3 sequence (DNA): TGTGCCAGCAGCTTAGCGGTTGGTTTCGGGGAGCAGTTCTTC.

This clonotype occurred a few times. The chain joins TRBV10-3 to TRBJ2-1, with 11 nucleotides matching TRBD2. V shed 0 bases, J shed 7 bases, and the junction held 5 bases outside the gene matches. The germline V gene encodes CDR1 ENHRY and CDR2 SYGVKD. The CDR3 contains 16 residues. This CDR3 reads CAISESRLAGGNEQFF. Here the CDR3 DNA reads TGTGCCATCAGTGAGTCGAGGCTAGCGGGAGGAAATGAGCAGTTCTTC.

This clonotype has at least ten counts. V and J are TRBV28 and TRBJ1-5; possibly TRBD1 for D (5 bases). The CDR3 loop spans 15 amino acids. V lost 6 bases and J lost 0, with 12 bases in between. Germline V gene data show CDR1 as MDHEN and CDR2 as SYDVKM. The DNA for the CDR3 is TGTGCCAGCAGAGTCGGGGGGTCTAGCAATCAGCCCCAGCATTTT. It specifies CASRVGGSSNQPQHF.

Details on this clonotype: The junction shows a germline mismatch at one end, possibly a read error. The chain has TRBV18 and TRBJ1-6, with D possibly TRBD1 on 5 matching bases. This CDR3 region has 15 residues. The germline V gene has CDR1 KGHSH and CDR2 LQKENI. The DNA for the CDR3 is TGTGCCAGCTCACCGATCGACAGCGACAATTCACCCCCCCACTTT. Residues: CASSPIDSDNSPPHF.

This clonotype was recorded a few times. The chain couples TRBV7-8 to TRBJ1-3; D remains unclear. Germline lookup yields CDR1 SGHVS and CDR2 FQNEAQ. There are 14 residues in the CDR3. Trimming took off 7 bases at V and 0 bases at J, with 10 bases between the two ends. For the CDR3, the DNA is TGTGCCAGCACATTACTTAGCTCTGGAAACACCATATATTTT. As protein: CASTLLSSGNTIYF.

In this sample, this clonotype turned up many times. The chain couples TRBV30 to TRBJ2-7, with a tentative D call TRBD2 (6 bases). The CDR3 contains 12 residues. Germline CDR1 is GTSNPN and CDR2 is SVGIG (reference sequence). Between the trimmed V and J ends, which lost 3 bases and 6 bases, there was a span of 12 bases. The CDR3 nucleotides read TGTGCCTGGAGCCCTTTAGCGGCCGAGCAGTACTTC. Amino acids: CAWSPLAAEQYF.